Here is one TCR beta chain with its context. This clone's antigen is unknown. Base qualities are not at hand, and no much larger clone is one base apart. This entry comes from a study of blood T cell repertoires in COVID-19 (dated by TCRdb to about 2020). Broadly, across the study: Samples from collaborators originated in the United States, Italy and Spain and spanned both the acute and convalescent phases of COVID-19. The repertoires were made available in a free public database intended to serve as a resource for research on the immune response to SARS-CoV-2. Where HLA class I and class II types were available, the types were taken from metadata supplied by the sample provider, not from assay-based typing. Samples came from the ongoing ImmuneRACE study (first 160 participants) plus 1,254 subjects from 6 global collaborators. Subjects who had been exposed to COVID-19, were actively infected with it, or had recovered from it provided the deeply sampled blood TCRbeta repertoires that made up the dataset. The material from the prospective study consisted of cDNA or gDNA derived from T cells, B-cell-depleted T cells, or PBMCs. A de-identified subject ID, COVID-19 status, age in years and sex were almost always included in the sample metadata. Overall study outcomes, separate from this receptor: Clinical and demographic metadata were provided uncurated, with the amount varying by source and participant.

Whole blood was collected in K2EDTA tubes by collaborating institutions according to the institutions' own protocols. For TCRbeta analysis, collaborators shipped samples in one of three forms: frozen whole blood, isolated PBMCs, or DNA extracted from either of those sample types. TCRbeta CDR3 regions were amplified from genomic DNA by means of the immunoSEQ Assay, a bias-controlled multiplex PCR. As for the authors' bioinformatics: Within the assay, amplification of reference gene primers was used to estimate how many nucleated cells each sample contained. To quantify the absolute abundance of each unique TCRbeta CDR3 rearrangement, sequence reads were collapsed and filtered. Productive Simpson clonality was computed per sample as the square root of Simpson's diversity index over productive rearrangements. The table was pulled from immuneACCESS by TCRdb, which kept in-frame rearrangements only. Such tables lose some clones; where checked, under half of the loss comes from unresolved V genes, and the rest has no known cause. V, J and clone size are taken as reported in that table, and D and trimming were inferred from the DNA itself. In all, the sample holds 110,000 or so clones, and 75% to 90% of those were seen once. Approximately 4.5% of the sample is held by the ten biggest clonotypes.

The CDR3 covers 22 residues, taking in both the cysteine and the phenylalanine. Kept here is only the CDR3 DNA, which spans 66 bases and is read in frame from base 1. V is trimmed back by 5 bases and J by 4 bases, and the junction contains 21 bases that no gene match accounts for. Based on the germline V gene (reference sequence), the CDR1 and CDR2 sequences are LNHDA and SQIVND. The V and J genes are TRBV19 and TRBJ2-2, and 14 junction bases match TRBD2. The sample comprised peripheral blood. The sequence was collected from a woman aged 45-59 years with acute or convalescent COVID-19. The DNA sequence is as follows: TGTGCCAGTAGTGGGGATCGGTTATACGGACTAGCGGGAGGCTTTAGCACCGGGGAGCTGTTTTTT. Translated, it gives CASSGDRLYGLAGGFSTGELFF.